A selection of T cell receptor beta chains follows, all from one sample in a study of blood T cell repertoires in COVID-19. The data were produced by immunoSEQ multiplex PCR, yet TCRdb's version contains in-frame clones alone and is incomplete. The sample yields roughly 150,000 clones, roughly 85% seen once. Source material: PBMCs or T cells enriched from blood (not recorded which). These receptors originate from a man between 60 and 75 years old who had recovered from COVID-19. Both conserved end residues are part of each CDR3. D genes are given only for firm matches. Clone sizes are given selectively: once, few, many, or a class where the clone is expanded.

clone_size: .; d_call: TRBD2; j_call: TRBJ2-3; v_call: TRBV2; cdr3_nt: TGTGCCAGCAGTGAAGCACCCGCTAGCGGGAGGTCAGATACGCAGTATTTT; cdr3_aa: CASSEAPASGRSDTQYF
clone_size: .; d_call: TRBD2; j_call: TRBJ2-1; v_call: TRBV9; cdr3_nt: TGTGCCAGCAGCGTAGGAGCTAGCGGGATAAACAATGAGCAGTTCTTC; cdr3_aa: CASSVGASGINNEQFF
clone_size: .; d_call: .; j_call: TRBJ2-1; v_call: TRBV19; cdr3_nt: TGTGCCAGTACCCCTAATACCCCTATTCGCTCCTACAATGAGCAGTTCTTC; cdr3_aa: CASTPNTPIRSYNEQFF
clone_size: .; d_call: .; j_call: TRBJ2-6; v_call: TRBV19; cdr3_nt: TGTGCCAGTACCGGTGGCGGGCCTGGGGCCAACGTCCTGACTTTC; cdr3_aa: CASTGGGPGANVLTF
clone_size: .; d_call: TRBD1; j_call: TRBJ1-5; v_call: TRBV19; cdr3_nt: TGTGCCAGTAGGGGACAGGGGGATCAGCCCCAGCATTTT; cdr3_aa: CASRGQGDQPQHF
clone_size: .; d_call: TRBD1; j_call: TRBJ1-5; v_call: TRBV6-5; cdr3_nt: TGTGCCAGCAGCCGGGACAGGGGGTCTCAGCCCCAGCATTTT; cdr3_aa: CASSRDRGSQPQHF
clone_size: few; d_call: TRBD2; j_call: TRBJ2-2; v_call: TRBV29-1; cdr3_nt: TGCAGAGTTTCAGGAGAGACTAGCGGGAGGACCGGCGGGGAGCTGTTTTTT; cdr3_aa: CRVSGETSGRTGGELFF
clone_size: .; d_call: .; j_call: TRBJ1-1; v_call: TRBV6-6; cdr3_nt: TGTGCCAGCAGTTACGGGCAGGGGAACACTGAAGCTTTCTTT; cdr3_aa: CASSYGQGNTEAFF
clone_size: .; d_call: TRBD2; j_call: TRBJ2-7; v_call: TRBV6-5; cdr3_nt: TGTGCCAGCAGCCGCCCGGGGGGTCTGAACGAGCAGTACTTC; cdr3_aa: CASSRPGGLNEQYF
clone_size: .; d_call: .; j_call: TRBJ2-1; v_call: TRBV7-2; cdr3_nt: TGTGCCAGCAGCCCGTCATGGGCAGGGATGGAGCAGTTCTTC; cdr3_aa: CASSPSWAGMEQFF
clone_size: few; d_call: TRBD2; j_call: TRBJ2-1; v_call: TRBV24-1; cdr3_nt: TGTGCCACCAAACCCGGGACTAGAGGTACCTCCAATGAGCAGTTCTTC; cdr3_aa: CATKPGTRGTSNEQFF
clone_size: .; d_call: TRBD1; j_call: TRBJ2-3; v_call: TRBV5-8; cdr3_nt: TGTGCCAGCAGCGCGGGACAGGGAGGTGATACGCAGTATTTT; cdr3_aa: CASSAGQGGDTQYF
clone_size: .; d_call: TRBD2; j_call: TRBJ2-7; v_call: TRBV28; cdr3_nt: TGTGCCAGCAGTTCCCCCGGACTAGCGGGAGGGCCCAATTACGAGCAGTACTTC; cdr3_aa: CASSSPGLAGGPNYEQYF
clone_size: .; d_call: .; j_call: TRBJ2-1; v_call: TRBV28; cdr3_nt: TGTGCCAGCAGTTACGGGAGTCTCCCCTACAATGAGCAGTTCTTC; cdr3_aa: CASSYGSLPYNEQFF
clone_size: .; d_call: TRBD2; j_call: TRBJ2-2; v_call: TRBV7-6; cdr3_nt: TGTGCCAGCAGCTCCCCGCGGGGGGGCGGGAGAGAAAACACCGGGGAGCTGTTTTTT; cdr3_aa: CASSSPRGGGRENTGELFF
clone_size: .; d_call: .; j_call: TRBJ1-1; v_call: TRBV7-3; cdr3_nt: TGTGCCAGCAGCCCAACAGGGTTTACTGAAGCTTTCTTT; cdr3_aa: CASSPTGFTEAFF
clone_size: .; d_call: TRBD2; j_call: TRBJ2-7; v_call: TRBV9; cdr3_nt: TGTGCCAGCAGCGTAGCTCCTAGCGGGGGACCCCTGGAGCAGTACTTC; cdr3_aa: CASSVAPSGGPLEQYF
clone_size: .; d_call: .; j_call: TRBJ2-1; v_call: TRBV14; cdr3_nt: TGTGCCAGCAGCCAACGTTACAATGAGCAGTTCTTC; cdr3_aa: CASSQRYNEQFF
clone_size: few; d_call: TRBD1; j_call: TRBJ2-7; v_call: TRBV27; cdr3_nt: TGTGCCAGCAGCTTGAGGGACAGGGTAAGCGAGCAGTACTTC; cdr3_aa: CASSLRDRVSEQYF
clone_size: few; d_call: .; j_call: TRBJ1-2; v_call: TRBV9; cdr3_nt: TGTGCCAGCAGCGCAGGGGTAGGGAGCTATGGCTACACCTTC; cdr3_aa: CASSAGVGSYGYTF
clone_size: .; d_call: .; j_call: TRBJ2-7; v_call: TRBV6-1; cdr3_nt: TGTGCCAGCAGTGAAGAGACGGGAGCAGCCTACGAGCAGTACTTC; cdr3_aa: CASSEETGAAYEQYF
clone_size: .; d_call: .; j_call: TRBJ1-4; v_call: TRBV7-6; cdr3_nt: TGTGCCAGCAGCCCCGGGGGGGCAAATGAAAAACTGTTTTTT; cdr3_aa: CASSPGGANEKLFF
clone_size: .; d_call: TRBD1; j_call: TRBJ2-7; v_call: TRBV5-4; cdr3_nt: TGTGCCAGTCAGAGGGGGCCGGACTCCTACGAGCAGTACTTC; cdr3_aa: CASQRGPDSYEQYF
clone_size: few; d_call: TRBD2; j_call: TRBJ2-3; v_call: TRBV7-2; cdr3_nt: TGTGCCAGCAGCTTAGAAGCGGGGGATACGCAGTATTTT; cdr3_aa: CASSLEAGDTQYF
clone_size: .; d_call: TRBD1; j_call: TRBJ2-6; v_call: TRBV7-6; cdr3_nt: TGTGCCAGCAGCGCCCGACAGGGAGCTGGGGCCAACGTCCTGACTTTC; cdr3_aa: CASSARQGAGANVLTF
clone_size: few; d_call: .; j_call: TRBJ2-3; v_call: TRBV7-5; cdr3_nt: TGTGCCACTAGACCCTTTGGCACAGATACGCAGTATTTT; cdr3_aa: CATRPFGTDTQYF
clone_size: few; d_call: .; j_call: TRBJ1-2; v_call: TRBV6-1; cdr3_nt: TGTGCCAGCAGTGAAGAGTGGACAGCCAACTATGGCTACACCTTC; cdr3_aa: CASSEEWTANYGYTF
clone_size: .; d_call: .; j_call: TRBJ2-2; v_call: TRBV19; cdr3_nt: TGTGCCACCCGTGAAACTCCCGGGGCCGGGGAGCTGTTTTTT; cdr3_aa: CATRETPGAGELFF
clone_size: once; d_call: TRBD1; j_call: TRBJ1-6; v_call: TRBV5-4; cdr3_nt: TGTGCCAGCAGCTTTACAGGGGGCTCTTCACCCCTCCACTTT; cdr3_aa: CASSFTGGSSPLHF
clone_size: once; d_call: .; j_call: TRBJ1-5; v_call: TRBV27; cdr3_nt: TGTGCCAGCAGTTTAGGGGGGGGCAGGGATCAGCCCCAGCATTTT; cdr3_aa: CASSLGGGRDQPQHF
clone_size: .; d_call: .; j_call: TRBJ2-7; v_call: TRBV25-1; cdr3_nt: TGTGCCAGCACTAGCTTAGGGCTCGAGCAGTACTTC; cdr3_aa: CASTSLGLEQYF
clone_size: .; d_call: .; j_call: TRBJ1-1; v_call: TRBV5-1; cdr3_nt: TGCGCCAGCAGCTTTACAGGGAATAAGAACACTGAAGCTTTCTTT; cdr3_aa: CASSFTGNKNTEAFF
clone_size: .; d_call: .; j_call: TRBJ1-2; v_call: TRBV28; cdr3_nt: TGTGCCACTACGACAGGTTTATCTGGCTACACCTTC; cdr3_aa: CATTTGLSGYTF
clone_size: .; d_call: .; j_call: TRBJ1-6; v_call: TRBV4-1; cdr3_nt: TGCGCCAGCAGCCAAGACAGGGGTCGTTTTGATTCACCCCTCCACTTT; cdr3_aa: CASSQDRGRFDSPLHF
clone_size: few; d_call: TRBD2; j_call: TRBJ2-1; v_call: TRBV7-9; cdr3_nt: TGTGCCAGCAGCTCGCGGACTAGCGGGAGTTTCACCTCCTACAATGAGCAGTTCTTC; cdr3_aa: CASSSRTSGSFTSYNEQFF
clone_size: .; d_call: TRBD1; j_call: TRBJ1-2; v_call: TRBV6-1; cdr3_nt: TGTGCCAGCAGCAGGGACAGATCCGGCTACACCTTC; cdr3_aa: CASSRDRSGYTF
clone_size: .; d_call: TRBD2; j_call: TRBJ2-1; v_call: TRBV5-1; cdr3_nt: TGCGCCAGCAGCCCACAGACTAGCGGGGCTTCCGGGGAGCAGTTCTTC; cdr3_aa: CASSPQTSGASGEQFF
clone_size: once; d_call: TRBD2; j_call: TRBJ2-3; v_call: TRBV27; cdr3_nt: TGTGCCAGCTCCCTCCGCGGGGGGCACACAGATACGCAGTATTTT; cdr3_aa: CASSLRGGHTDTQYF
clone_size: .; d_call: .; j_call: TRBJ1-1; v_call: TRBV13; cdr3_nt: TGTGCCAGCAGCTTACTTCAGGGTACTTGGACTGAAGCTTTCTTT; cdr3_aa: CASSLLQGTWTEAFF
clone_size: .; d_call: .; j_call: TRBJ2-7; v_call: TRBV7-2; cdr3_nt: TGTGCCAGCAGCCGCTTGACGGGAGAGCCCTACGAGCAGTACTTC; cdr3_aa: CASSRLTGEPYEQYF
clone_size: .; d_call: TRBD1; j_call: TRBJ1-2; v_call: TRBV10-3; cdr3_nt: TGTGCCATCAGTCTCACGACAGGGGAGGCCTATGGCTACACCTTC; cdr3_aa: CAISLTTGEAYGYTF
clone_size: .; d_call: TRBD1; j_call: TRBJ1-2; v_call: TRBV28; cdr3_nt: TGTGCCAGCAGTCGATTAGGGACAGGGAAAGGCTACACCTTC; cdr3_aa: CASSRLGTGKGYTF
clone_size: .; d_call: TRBD2; j_call: TRBJ2-3; v_call: TRBV5-1; cdr3_nt: TGCGCCAGCAGCCCTCTGGGGGGGTCGGGCACAGATACGCAGTATTTT; cdr3_aa: CASSPLGGSGTDTQYF
clone_size: .; d_call: .; j_call: TRBJ1-2; v_call: TRBV5-8; cdr3_nt: TGTGCCAGCAGCCGAGGGGACATCTATAACTATGGCTACACCTTC; cdr3_aa: CASSRGDIYNYGYTF
clone_size: few; d_call: TRBD1; j_call: TRBJ1-2; v_call: TRBV11-2; cdr3_nt: TGTGCCAGCAGCTTGGGACAGGGGGTTGGTTACACCTTC; cdr3_aa: CASSLGQGVGYTF
clone_size: .; d_call: TRBD2; j_call: TRBJ2-1; v_call: TRBV5-4; cdr3_nt: TGTGCCAGCAGCTTGGTAGCGGGAGGAGGAAATGAGCAGTTCTTC; cdr3_aa: CASSLVAGGGNEQFF
clone_size: .; d_call: .; j_call: TRBJ2-7; v_call: TRBV28; cdr3_nt: TGTGCCAGCAGTTTACCCGGGAACTCCTACGAGCAGTACTTC; cdr3_aa: CASSLPGNSYEQYF
clone_size: .; d_call: .; j_call: TRBJ1-2; v_call: TRBV19; cdr3_nt: TGTGCCAGTAGTCCCTTAGGGGCCGATGGCTACACCTTC; cdr3_aa: CASSPLGADGYTF
clone_size: .; d_call: .; j_call: TRBJ2-7; v_call: TRBV5-6; cdr3_nt: TGTGCCAGCAGCTCAGAGGCGGGAAACGAGCAGTACTTC; cdr3_aa: CASSSEAGNEQYF
clone_size: .; d_call: .; j_call: TRBJ1-5; v_call: TRBV5-4; cdr3_nt: TGTGCCAGCAGCCGGGAGGGACAAAATCAGCCCCAGCATTTT; cdr3_aa: CASSREGQNQPQHF